The rows below give T cell receptor beta chains drawn from one sample of a study of OX40 agonist ivuxolimab in advanced cancers. Sequencing used immunoSEQ multiplex PCR; TCRdb keeps in-frame clones, though not all of them. Altogether tens of thousands of clones are present, about 88% being singletons, with the ten largest covering about 3.8%. Sequencing was performed on CD4+ or CD8+ T cells sorted from blood, taken in a trial of the OX40 agonist ivuxolimab. These receptors were taken from an adult with an advanced solid tumor such as melanoma, head and neck, liver or kidney cancer. Each CDR3 is given with its conserved first and last residue. The D gene is left open where the match is weak. For some rows the clone size is stated as once, few or many, or as a class when expanded; others skip it.

CDR3 length: 18
clone size: .
V gene: TRBV4-1
J gene: TRBJ2-3
D gene: TRBD2
CDR3 protein: CASSQEGLAGGFTDTQYF
CDR3 DNA: TGCGCCAGCAGCCAAGAGGGGCTAGCGGGGGGGTTCACAGATACGCAGTATTTT

CDR3 length: 13
clone size: once
V gene: TRBV6-8
J gene: TRBJ2-7
D gene: .
CDR3 protein: CASTWGGSDEQYF
CDR3 DNA: TGTGCCAGCACCTGGGGGGGCTCAGACGAGCAGTACTTC

CDR3 length: 15
clone size: .
V gene: TRBV6-1
J gene: TRBJ2-3
D gene: .
CDR3 protein: CAAKRSPSYTDTQYF
CDR3 DNA: TGTGCCGCGAAGAGGTCACCTTCCTACACAGATACGCAGTATTTT

CDR3 length: 14
clone size: .
V gene: TRBV18
J gene: TRBJ2-5
D gene: TRBD2
CDR3 protein: CASSPKAGEETQYF
CDR3 DNA: TGTGCCAGCTCACCAAAAGCGGGGGAAGAGACCCAGTACTTC

CDR3 length: 14
clone size: .
V gene: TRBV25-1
J gene: TRBJ2-7
D gene: .
CDR3 protein: CASSQDWGSYEQYF
CDR3 DNA: TGTGCCAGCAGTCAAGATTGGGGCTCCTACGAGCAGTACTTC

CDR3 length: 13
clone size: .
V gene: TRBV10-3
J gene: TRBJ1-4
D gene: .
CDR3 protein: CAISESEAPGLFF
CDR3 DNA: TGTGCCATCAGTGAGTCGGAGGCCCCAGGACTGTTTTTT

CDR3 length: 13
clone size: .
V gene: TRBV6-5
J gene: TRBJ1-1
D gene: .
CDR3 protein: CASRGTVNTEAFF
CDR3 DNA: TGTGCCAGCAGAGGGACGGTGAACACTGAAGCTTTCTTT

CDR3 length: 13
clone size: .
V gene: TRBV28
J gene: TRBJ1-3
D gene: .
CDR3 protein: CASSLLSGNTIYF
CDR3 DNA: TGTGCCAGCAGTTTACTTTCTGGAAACACCATATATTTT

CDR3 length: 12
clone size: .
V gene: TRBV7-9
J gene: TRBJ1-4
D gene: .
CDR3 protein: CASTRDSEKLFF
CDR3 DNA: TGTGCCAGCACCAGGGACTCTGAAAAACTGTTTTTT

CDR3 length: 17
clone size: .
V gene: TRBV5-1
J gene: TRBJ2-1
D gene: .
CDR3 protein: CASSLSRGESSYNEQFF
CDR3 DNA: TGCGCCAGCAGCTTGAGCAGGGGCGAAAGCTCCTACAATGAGCAGTTCTTC

CDR3 length: 14
clone size: .
V gene: TRBV5-4
J gene: TRBJ1-2
D gene: TRBD1
CDR3 protein: CASTWTGGTYGYTF
CDR3 DNA: TGTGCCAGCACCTGGACAGGGGGAACCTATGGCTACACCTTC

CDR3 length: 17
clone size: .
V gene: TRBV18
J gene: TRBJ1-6
D gene: .
CDR3 protein: CASSPNPPGPSNSPLHF
CDR3 DNA: TGTGCCAGCTCACCAAACCCGCCGGGACCTTCAAATTCACCCCTCCACTTT

CDR3 length: 13
clone size: once
V gene: TRBV5-4
J gene: TRBJ1-2
D gene: .
CDR3 protein: CASSSRQREGYTF
CDR3 DNA: TGTGCCAGCAGCTCGAGACAAAGGGAAGGCTACACCTTC

CDR3 length: 14
clone size: once
V gene: TRBV6-5
J gene: TRBJ1-2
D gene: .
CDR3 protein: CASSRPGLRDGYTF
CDR3 DNA: TGTGCCAGCAGCCGACCTGGCCTCAGGGATGGCTACACCTTC

CDR3 length: 14
clone size: .
V gene: TRBV19
J gene: TRBJ2-2
D gene: .
CDR3 protein: CASMNIGAGLELFF
CDR3 DNA: TGTGCCAGTATGAATATCGGGGCAGGGTTGGAGCTGTTTTTT

CDR3 length: 14
clone size: .
V gene: TRBV27
J gene: TRBJ1-2
D gene: .
CDR3 protein: CASSLSGARGGYTF
CDR3 DNA: TGTGCCAGCAGTTTATCTGGGGCCCGGGGTGGCTACACCTTC

CDR3 length: 13
clone size: .
V gene: TRBV5-8
J gene: TRBJ1-2
D gene: .
CDR3 protein: CASSSGQNYGYTF
CDR3 DNA: TGTGCCAGCAGCTCCGGACAGAACTATGGCTACACCTTC

CDR3 length: 14
clone size: .
V gene: TRBV2
J gene: TRBJ2-2
D gene: TRBD1
CDR3 protein: CASGGQEYTGELFF
CDR3 DNA: TGTGCCAGCGGGGGACAGGAATACACCGGGGAGCTGTTTTTT

CDR3 length: 16
clone size: .
V gene: TRBV5-4
J gene: TRBJ2-1
D gene: TRBD1
CDR3 protein: CASSRPRDSPYNEQFF
CDR3 DNA: TGTGCCAGCAGCCGCCCCCGGGACAGTCCCTACAATGAGCAGTTCTTC

CDR3 length: 16
clone size: .
V gene: TRBV7-3
J gene: TRBJ1-5
D gene: .
CDR3 protein: CASSYDRVGSNQPQHF
CDR3 DNA: TGTGCCAGCAGCTACGACAGAGTTGGGAGCAATCAGCCCCAGCATTTT

CDR3 length: 17
clone size: .
V gene: TRBV2
J gene: TRBJ2-3
D gene: TRBD1
CDR3 protein: CASRWTGGTIRTDTQYF
CDR3 DNA: TGTGCCAGCAGGTGGACAGGGGGAACCATTCGCACAGATACGCAGTATTTT

CDR3 length: 14
clone size: .
V gene: TRBV19
J gene: TRBJ2-5
D gene: .
CDR3 protein: CASSNGDFQETQYF
CDR3 DNA: TGTGCCAGTAGTAACGGGGACTTCCAAGAGACCCAGTACTTC

CDR3 length: 16
clone size: .
V gene: TRBV5-1
J gene: TRBJ1-6
D gene: .
CDR3 protein: CASSQSPGTDYSPLHF
CDR3 DNA: TGCGCCAGCAGCCAATCCCCCGGGACGGATTATTCACCCCTCCACTTT

CDR3 length: 13
clone size: .
V gene: TRBV5-1
J gene: TRBJ1-4
D gene: .
CDR3 protein: CASSLDGNEKLFF
CDR3 DNA: TGCGCCAGCAGCCTGGATGGTAATGAAAAACTGTTTTTT

CDR3 length: 15
clone size: once
V gene: TRBV9
J gene: TRBJ2-7
D gene: TRBD1
CDR3 protein: CASSARDSGYYEQYF
CDR3 DNA: TGTGCCAGCAGCGCCCGGGACAGCGGTTACTACGAGCAGTACTTC

CDR3 length: 14
clone size: .
V gene: TRBV2
J gene: TRBJ1-4
D gene: TRBD1
CDR3 protein: CASLRDRMNGELFF
CDR3 DNA: TGTGCCAGCCTCCGGGACAGGATGAATGGGGAACTGTTTTTT

CDR3 length: 15
clone size: .
V gene: TRBV6-5
J gene: TRBJ2-7
D gene: TRBD1
CDR3 protein: CASSLGDRLTYEQYF
CDR3 DNA: TGTGCCAGCAGCCTCGGGGACAGATTGACCTACGAGCAGTACTTC

CDR3 length: 15
clone size: .
V gene: TRBV5-1
J gene: TRBJ2-7
D gene: TRBD1
CDR3 protein: CASSFAPGQGDEQYF
CDR3 DNA: TGCGCCAGCAGCTTCGCCCCGGGACAGGGGGACGAGCAGTACTTC

CDR3 length: 17
clone size: .
V gene: TRBV9
J gene: TRBJ2-7
D gene: TRBD2
CDR3 protein: CASSATGTSGGLYEQYF
CDR3 DNA: TGTGCCAGCAGCGCCACTGGGACTAGCGGGGGCCTCTACGAGCAGTACTTC

CDR3 length: 12
clone size: once
V gene: TRBV7-2
J gene: TRBJ2-1
D gene: .
CDR3 protein: CASSNRESEQFF
CDR3 DNA: TGTGCCAGCAGCAACAGGGAGAGTGAGCAGTTCTTC

CDR3 length: 12
clone size: .
V gene: TRBV11-2
J gene: TRBJ2-1
D gene: .
CDR3 protein: CASSFSGYEQFF
CDR3 DNA: TGTGCCAGCAGCTTTTCAGGGTATGAGCAGTTCTTC

CDR3 length: 15
clone size: .
V gene: TRBV7-9
J gene: TRBJ1-4
D gene: .
CDR3 protein: CASSRELTVNEKLFF
CDR3 DNA: TGTGCCAGCAGCCGCGAGCTGACAGTAAATGAAAAACTGTTTTTT

CDR3 length: 13
clone size: .
V gene: TRBV30
J gene: TRBJ2-5
D gene: .
CDR3 protein: CAWSPNREETQYF
CDR3 DNA: TGTGCCTGGAGTCCAAACAGGGAAGAGACCCAGTACTTC

CDR3 length: 15
clone size: .
V gene: TRBV28
J gene: TRBJ2-6
D gene: .
CDR3 protein: CASSLLVTGANVLTF
CDR3 DNA: TGTGCCAGCAGTTTATTGGTTACTGGGGCCAACGTCCTGACTTTC

CDR3 length: 14
clone size: .
V gene: TRBV7-9
J gene: TRBJ1-1
D gene: .
CDR3 protein: CASSLFGGQGEAFF
CDR3 DNA: TGTGCCAGCAGCTTATTCGGGGGGCAGGGTGAAGCTTTCTTT

CDR3 length: 17
clone size: .
V gene: TRBV30
J gene: TRBJ1-3
D gene: .
CDR3 protein: CAGRQFKAPGPMDTIYF
CDR3 DNA: TGTGCCGGCCGACAGTTCAAGGCTCCTGGACCGATGGACACCATATATTTT

CDR3 length: 16
clone size: .
V gene: TRBV7-6
J gene: TRBJ1-5
D gene: TRBD1
CDR3 protein: CASSLDAGGNNQPQHF
CDR3 DNA: TGTGCCAGCAGCTTGGACGCAGGGGGCAATAATCAGCCCCAGCATTTT

CDR3 length: 12
clone size: .
V gene: TRBV6-1
J gene: TRBJ1-2
D gene: TRBD1
CDR3 protein: CASSRDSYGYTF
CDR3 DNA: TGTGCCAGCAGTCGGGACAGCTATGGCTACACCTTC

CDR3 length: 11
clone size: few
V gene: TRBV20-1
J gene: TRBJ1-2
D gene: .
CDR3 protein: CSAPTAYGYTF
CDR3 DNA: TGCAGTGCCCCGACAGCCTATGGCTACACCTTC

CDR3 length: 15
clone size: .
V gene: TRBV7-3
J gene: TRBJ2-1
D gene: .
CDR3 protein: CASSPTSIPYNEQFF
CDR3 DNA: TGTGCCAGCAGTCCCACATCAATCCCCTACAATGAGCAGTTCTTC

CDR3 length: 12
clone size: once
V gene: TRBV2
J gene: TRBJ2-5
D gene: .
CDR3 protein: CASTGDRATQYF
CDR3 DNA: TGTGCCAGCACAGGGGATCGGGCGACCCAGTACTTC

CDR3 length: 16
clone size: few
V gene: TRBV4-3
J gene: TRBJ2-4
D gene: TRBD2
CDR3 protein: CASSQATAGGLNIQYF
CDR3 DNA: TGCGCCAGCAGCCAAGCCACGGCGGGGGGTCTGAACATTCAGTACTTC

CDR3 length: 14
clone size: .
V gene: TRBV7-2
J gene: TRBJ2-7
D gene: .
CDR3 protein: CASSPGSLSYEQYF
CDR3 DNA: TGTGCCAGCAGCCCCGGGAGCCTTTCCTACGAGCAGTACTTC

CDR3 length: 14
clone size: .
V gene: TRBV5-1
J gene: TRBJ1-5
D gene: .
CDR3 protein: CASSLDGGDQPQHF
CDR3 DNA: TGCGCCAGCAGCTTGGATGGGGGCGATCAGCCCCAGCATTTT

CDR3 length: 12
clone size: once
V gene: TRBV19
J gene: TRBJ2-5
D gene: .
CDR3 protein: CASSGQGETQYF
CDR3 DNA: TGTGCCAGTAGCGGGCAGGGGGAGACCCAGTACTTC

CDR3 length: 14
clone size: once
V gene: TRBV7-2
J gene: TRBJ2-7
D gene: .
CDR3 protein: CASSHPRTAYEQYF
CDR3 DNA: TGTGCCAGCAGCCATCCCCGGACAGCCTACGAGCAGTACTTC

CDR3 length: 14
clone size: .
V gene: TRBV7-9
J gene: TRBJ2-7
D gene: TRBD1
CDR3 protein: CASSPGQGVYEQYF
CDR3 DNA: TGTGCCAGCAGCCCCGGACAGGGAGTGTACGAGCAGTACTTC

CDR3 length: 13
clone size: .
V gene: TRBV2
J gene: TRBJ1-1
D gene: .
CDR3 protein: CASAAGLNTEAFF
CDR3 DNA: TGTGCCAGTGCGGCGGGCTTGAACACTGAAGCTTTCTTT

CDR3 length: 14
clone size: .
V gene: TRBV2
J gene: TRBJ1-2
D gene: TRBD1
CDR3 protein: CASSAGTGGYGYTF
CDR3 DNA: TGTGCCAGCAGCGCCGGGACAGGGGGCTATGGCTACACCTTC

CDR3 length: 16
clone size: .
V gene: TRBV5-5
J gene: TRBJ1-5
D gene: TRBD1
CDR3 protein: CASSLIYGQGYQPQHF
CDR3 DNA: TGTGCCAGCAGCTTGATCTATGGACAGGGTTATCAGCCCCAGCATTTT

CDR3 length: 13
clone size: few
V gene: TRBV19
J gene: TRBJ1-5
D gene: .
CDR3 protein: CASSTQGFQPQHF
CDR3 DNA: TGTGCCAGTAGTACTCAGGGTTTCCAGCCCCAGCATTTT

CDR3 length: 16
clone size: .
V gene: TRBV7-9
J gene: TRBJ1-1
D gene: .
CDR3 protein: CASSLARGLGNTEAFF
CDR3 DNA: TGTGCCAGCAGCTTAGCTCGGGGCTTGGGGAACACTGAAGCTTTCTTT

CDR3 length: 15
clone size: .
V gene: TRBV10-3
J gene: TRBJ1-6
D gene: TRBD1
CDR3 protein: CAIRETTGGDSPLHF
CDR3 DNA: TGTGCCATCAGGGAGACTACAGGGGGGGATTCACCCCTCCACTTT

CDR3 length: 13
clone size: .
V gene: TRBV2
J gene: TRBJ1-5
D gene: .
CDR3 protein: CASRQEGNQPQHF
CDR3 DNA: TGTGCCAGCAGACAGGAAGGGAATCAGCCCCAGCATTTT

CDR3 length: 16
clone size: .
V gene: TRBV28
J gene: TRBJ2-2
D gene: TRBD2
CDR3 protein: CASSLSGGPGTGELFF
CDR3 DNA: TGTGCCAGCAGTTTATCGGGGGGGCCGGGCACCGGGGAGCTGTTTTTT